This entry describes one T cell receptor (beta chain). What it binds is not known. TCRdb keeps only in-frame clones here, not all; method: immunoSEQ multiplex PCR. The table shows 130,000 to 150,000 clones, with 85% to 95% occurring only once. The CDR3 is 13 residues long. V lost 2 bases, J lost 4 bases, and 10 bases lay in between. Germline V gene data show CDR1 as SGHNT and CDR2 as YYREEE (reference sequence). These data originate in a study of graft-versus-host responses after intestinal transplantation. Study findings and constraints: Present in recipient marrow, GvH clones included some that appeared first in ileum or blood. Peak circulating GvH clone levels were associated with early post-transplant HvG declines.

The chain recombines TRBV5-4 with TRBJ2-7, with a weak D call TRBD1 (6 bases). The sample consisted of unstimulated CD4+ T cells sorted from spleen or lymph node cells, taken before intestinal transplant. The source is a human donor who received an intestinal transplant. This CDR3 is CASSFGTTYEQYF. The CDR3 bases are TGTGCCAGCAGCTTTGGGACAACTTACGAGCAGTACTTC.